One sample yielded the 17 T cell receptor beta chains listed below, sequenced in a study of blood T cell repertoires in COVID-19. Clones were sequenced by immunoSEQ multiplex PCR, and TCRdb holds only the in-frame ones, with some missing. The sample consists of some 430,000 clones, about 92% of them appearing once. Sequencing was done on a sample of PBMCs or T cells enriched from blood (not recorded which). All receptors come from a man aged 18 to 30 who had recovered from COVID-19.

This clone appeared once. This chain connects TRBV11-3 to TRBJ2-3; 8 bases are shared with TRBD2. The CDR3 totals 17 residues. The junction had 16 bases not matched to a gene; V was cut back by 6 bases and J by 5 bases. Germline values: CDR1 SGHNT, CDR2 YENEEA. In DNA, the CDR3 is TGTGCCAGCAGACGGCGGGAAAACGGGGGGGCAAGAGATACGCAGTATTTT. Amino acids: CASRRRENGGARDTQYF.

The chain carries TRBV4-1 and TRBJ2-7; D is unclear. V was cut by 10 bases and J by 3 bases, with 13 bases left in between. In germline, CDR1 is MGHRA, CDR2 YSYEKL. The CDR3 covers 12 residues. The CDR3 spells CATRDNNYEQYF. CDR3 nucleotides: TGCGCCACCCGAGATAATAACTACGAGCAGTACTTC.

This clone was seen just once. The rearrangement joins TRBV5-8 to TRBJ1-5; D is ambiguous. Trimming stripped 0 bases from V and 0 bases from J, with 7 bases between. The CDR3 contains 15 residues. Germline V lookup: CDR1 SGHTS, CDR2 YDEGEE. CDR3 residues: CASSLGAYSNQPQHF. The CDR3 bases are TGTGCCAGCAGCTTGGGTGCCTATAGCAATCAGCCCCAGCATTTT.

The CDR3 protein is CASSLGGPQFF. CDR3 sequence (DNA): TGTGCCAGCAGCTTAGGCGGGCCGCAGTTCTTC. The chain combines TRBV7-9 with TRBJ2-1, with D maybe TRBD2 (5 bases). CDR3 size: 11 residues. CDR1 and CDR2 from the germline V gene are SEHNR and FQNEAQ (reference sequence). V lost 1 base and J lost 12, with 7 bases in between.

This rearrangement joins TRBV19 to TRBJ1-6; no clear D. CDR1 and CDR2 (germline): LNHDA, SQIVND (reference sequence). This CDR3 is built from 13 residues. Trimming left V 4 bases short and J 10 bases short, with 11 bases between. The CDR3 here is CASSKFEWSPLHF. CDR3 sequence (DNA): TGTGCCAGTAGTAAATTCGAGTGGTCACCCCTCCACTTT.

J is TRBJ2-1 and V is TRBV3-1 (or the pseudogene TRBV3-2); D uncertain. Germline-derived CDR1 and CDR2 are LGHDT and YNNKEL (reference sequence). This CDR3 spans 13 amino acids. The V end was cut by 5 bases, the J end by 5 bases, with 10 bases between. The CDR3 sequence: CASSFDTNNEQFF. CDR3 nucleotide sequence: TGTGCCAGCAGCTTCGACACGAACAATGAGCAGTTCTTC.

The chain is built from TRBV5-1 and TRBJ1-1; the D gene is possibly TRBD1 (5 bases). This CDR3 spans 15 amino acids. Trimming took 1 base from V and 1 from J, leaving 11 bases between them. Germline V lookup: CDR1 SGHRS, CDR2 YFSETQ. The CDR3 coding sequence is TGCGCCAGCAGCTTGATGGCGGGGACGAACACTGAAGCTTTCTTT. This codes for CASSLMAGTNTEAFF. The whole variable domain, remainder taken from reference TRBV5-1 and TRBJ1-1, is KAGVTQTPRYLIKTRGQQVTLSCSPISGHRSVSWYQQTPGQGLQFLFEYFSETQRNKGNFPGRFSGRQFSNSRSEMNVSTLELGDSALYLCASSLMAGTNTEAFFGQGTRLTVV.

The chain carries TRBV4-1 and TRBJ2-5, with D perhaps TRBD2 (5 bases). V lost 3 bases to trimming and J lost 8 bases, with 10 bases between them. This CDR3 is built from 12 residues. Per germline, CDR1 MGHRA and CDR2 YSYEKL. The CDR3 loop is CASSQEPGTQYF. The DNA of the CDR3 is TGCGCCAGCAGCCAGGAACCGGGAACCCAGTACTTC.

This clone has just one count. Here the CDR3 reads CASSLLAGTYNEQFF. CDR3 sequence (DNA): TGCGCCAGCAGCCTACTAGCGGGTACCTACAATGAGCAGTTCTTC. The chain carries TRBV5-1 and TRBJ2-1; 9 bases line up with TRBD2. Germline lookup yields CDR1 SGHRS and CDR2 YFSETQ. After removal of 4 bases from V and 2 bases from J, the junction contained 4 bases not matched to a gene. The CDR3 consists of 15 residues.

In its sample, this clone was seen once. CDR3 in DNA: TGTGCCAGCAGCAAAAGGACCCCCAGGGAGGCAGATACGCAGTATTTT. Encoded protein: CASSKRTPREADTQYF. The chain joins TRBV5-4 to TRBJ2-3; D perhaps matches TRBD2 (6 bases). The CDR3 sequence is 16 residues long. Trimming removed 4 bases at V and 4 bases at J, with 19 bases between. CDR1 and CDR2 from the germline V gene are SGHNT and YYREEE (reference sequence).

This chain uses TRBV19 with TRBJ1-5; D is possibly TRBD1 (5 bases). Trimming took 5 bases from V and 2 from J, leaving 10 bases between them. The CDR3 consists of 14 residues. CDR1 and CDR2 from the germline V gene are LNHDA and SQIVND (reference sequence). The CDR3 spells CASSGGNGNQPQHF. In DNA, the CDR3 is TGTGCCAGTAGTGGGGGGAATGGCAATCAGCCCCAGCATTTT. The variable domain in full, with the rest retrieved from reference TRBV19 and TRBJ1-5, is DGGITQSPKYLFRKEGQNVTLSCEQNLNHDAMYWYRQDPGQGLRLIYYSQIVNDFQKGDIAEGYSVSREKKESFPLTVTSAQKNPTAFYLCASSGGNGNQPQHFGDGTRLSIL.

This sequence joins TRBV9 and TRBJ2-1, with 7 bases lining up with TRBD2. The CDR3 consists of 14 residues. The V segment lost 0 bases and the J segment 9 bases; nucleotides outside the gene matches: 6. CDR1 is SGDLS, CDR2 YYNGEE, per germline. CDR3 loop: CASSVAGGGGEQFF. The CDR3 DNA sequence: TGTGCCAGCAGCGTAGCGGGAGGCGGCGGTGAGCAGTTCTTC.

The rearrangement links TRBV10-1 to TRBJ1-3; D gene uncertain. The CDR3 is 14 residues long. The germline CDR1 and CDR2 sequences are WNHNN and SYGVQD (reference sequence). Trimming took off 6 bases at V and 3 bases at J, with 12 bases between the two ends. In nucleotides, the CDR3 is TGCGCCAGCAGCCGGGAGAGTGATGGAAACACCATATATTTT. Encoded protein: CASSRESDGNTIYF.

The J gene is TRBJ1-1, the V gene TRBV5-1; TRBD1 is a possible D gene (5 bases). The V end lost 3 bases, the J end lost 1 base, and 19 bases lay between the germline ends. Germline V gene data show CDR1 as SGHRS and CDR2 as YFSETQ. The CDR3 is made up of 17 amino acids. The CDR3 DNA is TGCGCCAGCAGCTGGGGTGGGGCAGGGCCGGCGAACACTGAAGCTTTCTTT. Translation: CASSWGGAGPANTEAFF.

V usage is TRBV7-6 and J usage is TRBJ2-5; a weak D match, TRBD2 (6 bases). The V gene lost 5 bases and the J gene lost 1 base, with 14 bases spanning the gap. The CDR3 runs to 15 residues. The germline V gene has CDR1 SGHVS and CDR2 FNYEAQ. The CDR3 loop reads CASSPIVEGQETQYF. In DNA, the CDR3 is TGTGCCAGCAGCCCCATCGTGGAGGGCCAAGAGACCCAGTACTTC.

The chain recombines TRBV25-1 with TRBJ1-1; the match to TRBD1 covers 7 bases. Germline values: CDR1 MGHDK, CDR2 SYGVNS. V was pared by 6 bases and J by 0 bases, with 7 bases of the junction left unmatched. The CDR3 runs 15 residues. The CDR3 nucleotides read TGTGCCAGCAGCGGAGGTAGGGGGCTGAACACTGAAGCTTTCTTT. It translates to CASSGGRGLNTEAFF.

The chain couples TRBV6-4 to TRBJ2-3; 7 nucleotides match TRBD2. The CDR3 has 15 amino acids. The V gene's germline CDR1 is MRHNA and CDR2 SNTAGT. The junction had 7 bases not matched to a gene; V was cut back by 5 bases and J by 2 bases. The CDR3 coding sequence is TGTGCCAGCAGTCGCGGGGACTACTTCACAGATACGCAGTATTTT. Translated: CASSRGDYFTDTQYF.